A selection of T cell receptor beta chains follows, all from one sample in a study of CD4 T cell repertoires in COVID-19. Repertoires were generated with immunoSEQ multiplex PCR, while TCRdb's copy carries only in-frame clones and drops some. Here the sample spans 20,000 or so clones, over 90% being singletons. The sequencing here drew on circulating follicular helper CD4+ T cells (cTfh) from blood, taken before the COVID-19 pandemic. The receptors come from a human donor who had COVID-19. Each CDR3 is given with its conserved first and last residue. The D gene is left open where the match is weak. Size is omitted from some rows. Given values are once, few, many or a class for expanded clones.

v_call	j_call	clone_size	d_call	cdr3_aa	cdr3_nt
TRBV6-4	TRBJ2-1	.	TRBD2	CASSDSGGGSYNEQFF	TGTGCCAGCAGTGACTCGGGCGGGGGATCCTACAATGAGCAGTTCTTC
TRBV11-3	TRBJ2-3	.	.	CASSLEGTDTQYF	TGTGCCAGCAGCTTGGAGGGGACAGATACGCAGTATTTT
TRBV19	TRBJ2-5	.	TRBD2	CASSDGTSGEGETQYF	TGTGCCAGTAGTGACGGGACTAGCGGGGAGGGGGAGACCCAGTACTTC
TRBV11-2	TRBJ1-1	once	TRBD1	CASSSFQGALFTEAFF	TGTGCCAGCAGCTCCTTTCAGGGGGCGCTTTTCACTGAAGCTTTCTTT
TRBV11-2	TRBJ1-4	.	.	CASSPRPKARHNEKLFF	TGTGCCAGCAGCCCACGACCCAAGGCCAGGCATAATGAAAAACTGTTTTTT
TRBV19	TRBJ2-2	.	.	CASDGGTKNTGELFF	TGTGCCTCAGATGGCGGAACCAAGAACACCGGGGAGCTGTTTTTT
TRBV4-2	TRBJ2-2	.	TRBD2	CATGGLAGLGTGELFF	TGTGCCACTGGCGGACTAGCGGGACTTGGGACCGGGGAGCTGTTTTTT
TRBV2	TRBJ2-3	.	TRBD2	CARSGGQGEDTQYF	TGTGCCAGGAGCGGGGGGCAGGGGGAAGATACGCAGTATTTT
TRBV5-4	TRBJ2-1	.	.	CASSLGQNVYNEQFF	TGTGCCAGCAGCTTGGGACAGAACGTCTACAATGAGCAGTTCTTC
TRBV6-1	TRBJ2-5	.	.	CASSEAGAGLSGETQYF	TGTGCCAGCAGTGAAGCAGGGGCGGGGTTAAGCGGAGAGACCCAGTACTTC
TRBV7-6	TRBJ2-5	.	.	CASSLSGGKQETQYF	TGTGCCAGCAGCTTATCAGGGGGGAAACAAGAGACCCAGTACTTC
TRBV5-1	TRBJ2-7	.	TRBD1	CASSSGQGLYEQYF	TGCGCCAGCAGCTCGGGACAGGGACTCTACGAGCAGTACTTC
TRBV30	TRBJ2-7	.	.	CAWSGQKPYEQYF	TGTGCCTGGAGTGGACAGAAGCCCTACGAGCAGTACTTC
TRBV7-6	TRBJ2-1	.	TRBD2	CASSLYGTSGGGEQFF	TGTGCCAGCAGCTTATACGGGACTAGCGGGGGGGGTGAGCAGTTCTTC